This TCR beta chain was recovered during a study of PD-L1 blockade in urothelial cancer. Turning to the study itself: Male patients with bladder-origin urothelial cancer numbered about 85% of the 29.

The number of samples from each patient was between 1 and 8, taken pretreatment and on-treatment. Looked up from germline, CDR1 is MGHDK and CDR2 is SYGVNS. V lost 0 bases and J lost 6, with 9 bases in between. The length of the CDR3 is 14 residues. This table comes from immunoSEQ multiplex PCR, and its TCRdb copy is limited to in-frame clones, with some not included. This repertoire shows about 25,000 clones, 84% found once; its top ten account for 8% to 10%. This sequence joins TRBV25-1 and TRBJ2-1, with a possible D match to TRBD1 (6 bases). The origin of this receptor is a man between 70 and 80 years old with urothelial cancer. Sequencing was performed on PBMCs, taken around atezolizumab (anti-PD-L1) treatment. The CDR3 DNA follows: TGTGCCAGCAGTGAATACTACAGGGCCAATGAGCAGTTCTTC. Protein: CASSEYYRANEQFF.